This T cell receptor beta chain comes out of a study of CD8 T cells in ankylosing spondylitis. Study-level findings and limits: Among TCR beta sequences, a motif of eight highly homologous variants appeared characteristic of ankylosing spondylitis blood. The authors reported significant enrichment of disease-linked clones in matched ankylosing spondylitis synovial fluid.

From germline, CDR1 is ENHRY and CDR2 SYGVKD. The CDR3 has 13 amino acids. This clonotype turned up a few times. Its antigen is currently unknown. TCRdb called the 5' RACE reads again in MiXCR, with one record for every CDR3 protein. Of about 100,000 distinct CDR3 sequences in the sample, around 24% were seen once. This receptor was taken from a male donor with ankylosing spondylitis. The sequencing sample was made of synovial fluid, either unsorted or a sorted T cell fraction (not recorded which). The chain joins TRBV10-3 to TRBJ2-1, with 10 bases aligning to TRBD2. CDR3 sequence (DNA): TGTGCTTCCTGGACTAGCGGATACAATGAGCAGTTCTTC. This encodes CASWTSGYNEQFF.